Below, one TCR beta chain is given with its context. As processed by the authors: The assay estimated nucleated cells by amplifying reference gene primers. Here immunoSEQ multiplex PCR was the method, and the copy in TCRdb shows in-frame clones only, minus some. The V and J calls and clone size come from that table; D and trimming were worked out from the DNA. This sample carries 150,000 to 200,000 clones, about nine tenths of them seen once, and the ten largest clones take about 2%. These data originate in a study of blood T cell repertoires in COVID-19. Whole-study context: T cells, B-cell-depleted T cells, or PBMCs provided the cDNA or gDNA that served as material.

The CDR3 extends over 17 amino acids. The V and J ends lost 0 bases and 2 bases, in that order; junction bases with no gene match: 5. Germline V gene lookup returns CDR1 SGHRS and CDR2 YFSETQ. The sequenced sample was peripheral blood. The clonotype comes from a man aged 18-30 years with acute or convalescent COVID-19. The chain joins TRBV5-1 to TRBJ2-5, with 12 bases matching TRBD2. Written as DNA, the CDR3 is TGCGCCAGCAGCTTGGGACTAGCGGGAGATGGGCAAGAGACCCAGTACTTC. It is translated as CASSLGLAGDGQETQYF.